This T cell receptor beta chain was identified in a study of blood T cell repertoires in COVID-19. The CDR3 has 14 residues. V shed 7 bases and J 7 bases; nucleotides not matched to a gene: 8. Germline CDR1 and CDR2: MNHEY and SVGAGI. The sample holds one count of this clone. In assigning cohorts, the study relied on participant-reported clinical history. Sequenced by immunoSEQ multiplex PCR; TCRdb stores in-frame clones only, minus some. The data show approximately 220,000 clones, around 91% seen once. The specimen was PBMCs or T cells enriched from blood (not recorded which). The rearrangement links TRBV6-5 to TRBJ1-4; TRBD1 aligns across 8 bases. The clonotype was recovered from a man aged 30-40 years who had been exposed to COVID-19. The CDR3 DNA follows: TGTGCCAGCAAGCCCCAGGGGGCCGGTGAAAAACTGTTTTTT. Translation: CASKPQGAGEKLFF.